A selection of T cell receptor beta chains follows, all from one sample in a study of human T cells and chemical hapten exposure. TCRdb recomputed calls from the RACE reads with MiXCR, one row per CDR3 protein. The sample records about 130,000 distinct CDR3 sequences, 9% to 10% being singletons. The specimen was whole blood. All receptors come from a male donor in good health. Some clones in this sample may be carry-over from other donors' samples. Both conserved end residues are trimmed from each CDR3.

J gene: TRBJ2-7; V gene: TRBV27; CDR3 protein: ASSFTGLEYEQY
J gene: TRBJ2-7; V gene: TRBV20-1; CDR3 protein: SAGGRSSYEQY
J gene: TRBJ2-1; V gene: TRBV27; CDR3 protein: ASSLAPSHEQF
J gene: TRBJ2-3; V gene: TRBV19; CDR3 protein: ASSIGGDTQY
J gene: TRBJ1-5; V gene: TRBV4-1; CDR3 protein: ASSQRTPSNQPQH
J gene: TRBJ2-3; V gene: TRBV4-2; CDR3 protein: ASSAGTSGGGSTDTQY
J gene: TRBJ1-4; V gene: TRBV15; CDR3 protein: ATSRDTGASEKLF
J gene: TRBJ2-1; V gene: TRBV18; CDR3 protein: ASSPLTGNNEQF
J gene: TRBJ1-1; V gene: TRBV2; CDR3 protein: ASSEADSMNTEAF
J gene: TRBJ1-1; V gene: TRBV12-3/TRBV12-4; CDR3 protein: ASSPEIMNTEAF
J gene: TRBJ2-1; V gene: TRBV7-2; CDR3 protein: ASRQTVSNEQF
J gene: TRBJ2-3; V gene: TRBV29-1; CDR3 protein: SVGPTTDTQY
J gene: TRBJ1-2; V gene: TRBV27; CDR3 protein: ASSLSDSSSYGYT
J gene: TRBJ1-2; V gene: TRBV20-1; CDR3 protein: SARGGAGKKIGGYT
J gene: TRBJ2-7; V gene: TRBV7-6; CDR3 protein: ASSFHGGSEQY
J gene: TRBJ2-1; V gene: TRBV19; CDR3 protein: ASSRLAGGPGTRSSYNEQF
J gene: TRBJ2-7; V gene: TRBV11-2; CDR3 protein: ASSLGTSGKSSYEQY
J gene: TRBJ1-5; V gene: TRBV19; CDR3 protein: ASSIMGSGNQPQH
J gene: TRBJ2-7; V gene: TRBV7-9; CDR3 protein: ASSLNRGGAGAFYEQY
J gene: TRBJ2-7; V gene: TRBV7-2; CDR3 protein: ASSFSGPNYEQY
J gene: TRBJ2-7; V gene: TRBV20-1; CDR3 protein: SARDLRREAAYEQY
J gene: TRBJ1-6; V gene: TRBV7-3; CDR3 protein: ASSLLGSYNSPLH
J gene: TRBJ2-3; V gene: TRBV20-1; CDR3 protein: SARELAGGRNTQY
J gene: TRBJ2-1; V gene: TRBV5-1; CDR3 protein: ASSLVGQGANEQF
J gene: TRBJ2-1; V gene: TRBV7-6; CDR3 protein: ASSLDSRSSYNEQF
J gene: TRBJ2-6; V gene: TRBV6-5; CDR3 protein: ASSYGPLRYSGANVLT
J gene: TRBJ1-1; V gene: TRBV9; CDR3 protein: ASSEQAGTGNTEAF
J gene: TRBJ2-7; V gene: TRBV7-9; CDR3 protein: ASSSRETPIYEQY
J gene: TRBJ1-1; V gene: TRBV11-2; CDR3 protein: ASSLGEGHTEAF
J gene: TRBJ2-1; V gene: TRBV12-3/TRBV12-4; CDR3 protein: ASSLAPSSYNEQF
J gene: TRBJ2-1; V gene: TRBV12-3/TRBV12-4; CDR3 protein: ASSHRGLDNEQF
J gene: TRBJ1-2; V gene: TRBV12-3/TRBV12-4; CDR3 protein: ASSFSRTGAEAYGYT
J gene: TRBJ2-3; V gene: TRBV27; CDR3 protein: ASKLAGVETDTQY
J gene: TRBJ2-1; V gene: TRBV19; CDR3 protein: ASSMPPGYFGNEQF
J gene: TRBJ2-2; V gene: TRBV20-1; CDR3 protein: SARDLSGRVTGELF
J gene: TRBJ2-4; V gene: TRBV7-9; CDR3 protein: ASSGQGEAKNIQY
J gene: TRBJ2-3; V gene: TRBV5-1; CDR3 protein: ASSLEGEGSDTQY
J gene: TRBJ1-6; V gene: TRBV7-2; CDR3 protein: ASSLSQGRGIYNSPLH
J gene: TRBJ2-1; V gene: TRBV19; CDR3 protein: ASSPQGNEQF
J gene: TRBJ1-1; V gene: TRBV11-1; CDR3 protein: ASPQGDTEAF
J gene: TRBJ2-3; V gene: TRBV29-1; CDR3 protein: SVVGLAGGSGADTQY
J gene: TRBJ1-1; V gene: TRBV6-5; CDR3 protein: ASSTLSPGEVGDTEAF
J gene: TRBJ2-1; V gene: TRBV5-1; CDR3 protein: ASSFRNEQF
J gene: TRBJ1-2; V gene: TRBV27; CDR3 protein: ASSLSEGATYGYT
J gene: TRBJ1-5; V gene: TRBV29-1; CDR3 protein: SVGNRGRNNQPQH
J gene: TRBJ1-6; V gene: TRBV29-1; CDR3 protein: SVLLEGSYNSPLH
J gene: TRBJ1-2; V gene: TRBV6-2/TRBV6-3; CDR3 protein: ASKKQALANYGYT
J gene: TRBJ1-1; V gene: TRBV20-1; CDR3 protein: SAFNTEAF
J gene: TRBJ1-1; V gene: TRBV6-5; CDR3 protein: ASRPGDKLNTEAF
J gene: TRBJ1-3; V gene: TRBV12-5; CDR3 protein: ASGFLNRTASGNTIY
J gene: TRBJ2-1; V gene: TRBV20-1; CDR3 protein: SARFGGGYNEQF
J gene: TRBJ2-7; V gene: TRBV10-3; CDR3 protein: AIGQGAPVYEQY
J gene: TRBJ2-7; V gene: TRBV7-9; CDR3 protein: ASSLGTVYEQY
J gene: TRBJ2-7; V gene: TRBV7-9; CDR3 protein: ASSSHQSGPRYEQY
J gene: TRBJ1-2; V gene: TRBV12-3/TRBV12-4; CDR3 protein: ASSLAVTGDGYT
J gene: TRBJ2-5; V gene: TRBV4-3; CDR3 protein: ASSQDSRRRETQY